Listed below are T cell receptor beta chains from one sample, sequenced in a study of shared clonotypes between healthy human individuals. Sequencing used immunoSEQ multiplex PCR; TCRdb keeps in-frame clones, though not all of them. Altogether millions of clones are present, just over 90% being singletons, with the ten largest covering around 0.14%. The sample consisted of naive CD4+ T cells sorted from blood. The source is a young man in good health. Each CDR3 is given with its conserved first and last residue. D genes are given only for firm matches. Not every row has a clone size; where given, it reads once, few, many or a size class.

V	size	J	D	DNA	CDR3
TRBV5-4	.	TRBJ2-3	TRBD1	TGTGCCAGCAGCATGACAGGGGGCAATGTGAATACGCAGTATTTT	CASSMTGGNVNTQYF
TRBV7-2	.	TRBJ2-5	TRBD2	TGTGCCAGCTTACTAGCGGGAGGCCCCAAGGCCCAGTACTTC	CASLLAGGPKAQYF
TRBV27	.	TRBJ1-6	.	TGTGCCAGCAGTTCGACCCGACAGGCTAATTCACCCCTCCACTTT	CASSSTRQANSPLHF
TRBV4-1	.	TRBJ2-7	TRBD1	TGCGCCAGCAGCCGGGGACAGTCAGCCTACGAGCAGTACTTC	CASSRGQSAYEQYF
TRBV14	.	TRBJ2-7	TRBD2	TGTGCCAGCAGCCTCTGGACTAGCGGGAGTAGCGAGCAGTACTTC	CASSLWTSGSSEQYF
TRBV5-1	.	TRBJ2-4	.	TGCGCCAGCAGCTTGGGACAGGGCGGGGGTCTCATTCAGTACTTC	CASSLGQGGGLIQYF
TRBV7-9	.	TRBJ2-2	.	TGTGCCAGCAGCCCCGGGACTTACCCTAACGGCGGGGAGCTGTTTTTT	CASSPGTYPNGGELFF
TRBV28	.	TRBJ1-2	.	TGTGCCAGCAGTTTTAATCAGGGAACCGCGGGTGGCTACACCTTC	CASSFNQGTAGGYTF
TRBV18	.	TRBJ1-1	.	TGTGCCAGCTCAAAAGGGGGCACTGAAGCTTTCTTT	CASSKGGTEAFF
TRBV6-1	once	TRBJ1-5	TRBD1	TGTGCCAGCAGGCCGGGACAGGGGGCATATCAGCCCCAGCATTTT	CASRPGQGAYQPQHF
TRBV5-6	once	TRBJ2-1	TRBD2	TGTGCCAGCAGCTTGGGAGGGACTAGCGGGAAATACTACAATGAGCAGTTCTTC	CASSLGGTSGKYYNEQFF
TRBV18	.	TRBJ2-7	TRBD2	TGTGCCAGCTCACGACCGGGACTAGCGTCCTACGAGCAGTACTTC	CASSRPGLASYEQYF
TRBV30	.	TRBJ2-4	.	TGTGCCTTGATGGCGGTAAAAAACATTCAGTACTTC	CALMAVKNIQYF
TRBV5-6	.	TRBJ2-2	.	TGTGCCAGCAGCCCCTATGGGGCCGCGAACACCGGGGAGCTGTTTTTT	CASSPYGAANTGELFF
TRBV6-4	.	TRBJ2-3	TRBD2	TGTGCCAGCCCGTGGACTAGCGGGGGATATAGCACAGATACGCAGTATTTT	CASPWTSGGYSTDTQYF
TRBV7-8	once	TRBJ1-1	TRBD1	TGTGCCAGCAGCCCGTGGACAGGGGAAATCTCTGAAGCTTTCTTT	CASSPWTGEISEAFF
TRBV7-9	.	TRBJ2-1	TRBD2	TGTGCCAGCAGCATAAGCAAACCGGGACTAGGTCCCAATGAGCAGTTCTTC	CASSISKPGLGPNEQFF
TRBV19	.	TRBJ1-1	.	TGTGCCAGTAGTTCGGCTATGAACACTGAAGCTTTCTTT	CASSSAMNTEAFF